These 14 T cell receptor beta chains came from one sample sequenced in a study of blood T cell repertoires in COVID-19. Using immunoSEQ multiplex PCR, the repertoire was profiled, and TCRdb retains in-frame clones only, with some absent. Of tens of thousands of clones in the sample, around 83% were seen once. Sequencing was carried out using peripheral blood. The source of these receptors is a man between 50 and 59 years old with active COVID-19.

CDR3 DNA sequence: TGTGCCAGCAGCTTATCTGGGGGCTCTGAAGCTTTCTTT. Translation gives CASSLSGGSEAFF. The chain combines TRBV7-9 with TRBJ1-1, with D possibly being TRBD1 (6 bases). Germline V gene lookup returns CDR1 SEHNR and CDR2 FQNEAQ (reference sequence). The CDR3 extends over 13 amino acids. Trimming stripped 2 bases from V and 6 bases from J, with 10 bases between.

The chain links TRBV6-2 or TRBV6-3 to TRBJ2-7; a possible D gene is TRBD1 (5 bases). The CDR3 consists of 15 residues. V lost 6 bases, J lost 3 bases, and 18 bases lay in between. Germline V gives CDR1 MNHEY, CDR2 SVGEGT. The CDR3 nucleotides read TGTGCCAGCAGCAGATCCGGACAAAAGGGCTACGAGCAGTACTTC. Amino acid sequence: CASSRSGQKGYEQYF.

This chain joins TRBV10-1 and TRBJ1-1; D might be TRBD1 (5 bases). Looked up from germline, CDR1 is WNHNN and CDR2 is SYGVQD (reference sequence). The V end lost 3 bases, the J end lost 1 base, and 9 bases lay between the germline ends. The CDR3 totals 14 residues. Here the CDR3 reads CASSEFQGNTEAFF. The CDR3 region has the DNA TGCGCCAGCAGTGAATTTCAGGGGAACACTGAAGCTTTCTTT.

The chain recombines TRBV28 with TRBJ1-2; 7 bases are shared with TRBD1. With 1 base clipped from V and 2 bases from J, the junction kept 4 bases outside the gene matches. This CDR3 region has 15 residues. From germline, CDR1 is MDHEN and CDR2 SYDVKM. The CDR3 loop reads CASSLFSQGNYGYTF. As DNA, the CDR3 is TGTGCCAGCAGTTTATTCTCACAGGGGAACTATGGCTACACCTTC.

The chain is built from TRBV5-1 and TRBJ1-4; 10 bases agree with TRBD1. Looked up from germline, CDR1 is SGHRS and CDR2 is YFSETQ. The length of the CDR3 is 16 residues. With V trimmed by 5 bases and J by 5 bases, 9 bases remained unmatched. The CDR3 DNA follows: TGCGCCAGCAGTCCCGGGACAGGGGCCTACAATGAAAAACTGTTTTTT. Protein sequence: CASSPGTGAYNEKLFF.

This chain uses TRBV7-9 with TRBJ1-3; 8 bases map to TRBD1. Germline CDR1 is SEHNR and CDR2 is FQNEAQ (reference sequence). The V and J ends lost 4 bases and 2 bases, in that order; junction bases with no gene match: 10. This CDR3 has 17 amino acids. The CDR3 loop reads CASSSEGRGHAGNTIYF. CDR3 coding DNA: TGTGCCAGCAGCTCCGAGGGCAGGGGGCACGCTGGAAACACCATATATTTT.

The rearrangement links TRBV15 to TRBJ2-3; D perhaps matches TRBD2 (6 bases). From germline, CDR1 is LNHNV and CDR2 YYDKDF (reference sequence). Trimming took off 1 base at V and 2 bases at J, with 10 bases between the two ends. CDR3 length: 15 residues. The CDR3 protein is CATSRGGRNTDTQYF. The DNA of the CDR3 is TGTGCCACCAGCAGAGGAGGGAGGAACACAGATACGCAGTATTTT.

This clone was seen only a few times. The chain combines TRBV7-9 with TRBJ1-5, with TRBD1 matching 7 bases. This CDR3 spans 16 amino acids. CDR1 SEHNR and CDR2 FQNEAQ come from the germline V gene (reference sequence). Losses at the gene ends were 1 base for V and 0 bases for J; bases not matched to a gene: 3. The CDR3 sequence: CASSLGDSISNQPQHF. DNA of the CDR3: TGTGCCAGCAGCTTAGGGGACAGTATTAGCAATCAGCCCCAGCATTTT.

This clone is a singleton in its sample. V gene TRBV28 combines with J gene TRBJ2-3, with 7 nucleotides matching TRBD2. The CDR3 extends over 16 amino acids. V shed 4 bases, J shed 5 bases, and the junction held 12 bases outside the gene matches. Germline V gene lookup returns CDR1 MDHEN and CDR2 SYDVKM. The CDR3 spells CASSSSAGASRDTQYF. The CDR3 DNA reads TGTGCCAGCAGTTCGTCCGCGGGAGCCTCGAGAGATACGCAGTATTTT.

This clone was seen a few times. The V call is TRBV3-1 (or the pseudogene TRBV3-2), the J call TRBJ1-5; D remains ambiguous. CDR1 and CDR2 from the germline V gene are LGHDT and YNNKEL (reference sequence). Trimming took 0 bases from V and 6 from J, leaving 6 bases between them. There are 13 residues in the CDR3. The chain's CDR3 is CASSQDVGQPQHF. CDR3 sequence (DNA): TGTGCCAGCAGCCAAGACGTCGGTCAGCCCCAGCATTTT.

The chain is built from TRBV11-3 and TRBJ2-2, with 7 bases matching TRBD1. Germline V gene data show CDR1 as SGHNT and CDR2 as YENEEA. V dropped 5 bases and J dropped 1; count of bases not matched to a gene: 7. This CDR3 is built from 16 residues. As DNA, the CDR3 is TGTGCCAGCAGCAAACAGGGGTCCGTGAACACCGGGGAGCTGTTTTTT. Protein product: CASSKQGSVNTGELFF.

The chain links TRBV5-5 to TRBJ2-1; tentatively, D is TRBD2 (5 bases). The V gene lost 1 base and the J gene lost 2 bases, with 13 bases spanning the gap. There are 16 residues in the CDR3. CDR1 and CDR2 (germline): SGHKS, YYEKEE (reference sequence). CDR3 coding DNA: TGTGCCAGCAGCTTGATTCCGGCGGGCGCCTACAATGAGCAGTTCTTC. Amino acids: CASSLIPAGAYNEQFF. The full variable domain, in which reference TRBV5-5 and TRBJ2-1 provide the parts outside the CDR3, is DAGVTQSPTHLIKTRGQQVTLRCSPISGHKSVSWYQQVLGQGPQFIFQYYEKEERGRGNFPDRFSARQFPNYSSELNVNALLLGDSALYLCASSLIPAGAYNEQFFGPGTRLTVL.

Comment on this clone: An end of the junction does not agree with germline; a read error may underlie this. V and J are TRBV3-1 (or the pseudogene TRBV3-2) and TRBJ2-7; TRBD1 agrees at 7 bases. The V gene's germline CDR1 is LGHDT and CDR2 YNNKEL (reference sequence). The CDR3 is 11 residues long. The CDR3 DNA is TGTGCCAGCAGCCGAGGGACAGCGCACGTCTTC. This codes for CASSRGTAHVF.

V is TRBV6-5 and J is TRBJ2-7; D could derive from TRBD1 or TRBD2 (5 bases each). Germline CDR1 reads MNHEY; CDR2 reads SVGAGI. V was cut by 4 bases and J by 2 bases, with 12 bases left in between. This CDR3 has 14 residues. DNA of the CDR3: TGTGCCAGCAGTTCCTCGGGGCCCCCCTACGAGCAGTACTTC. Translation gives CASSSSGPPYEQYF.